This TCR beta chain was observed in a study of blood T cell repertoires in COVID-19. Study-level information: From the United States, Italy and Spain came samples of acute and convalescent COVID-19. The analysed material was cDNA or gDNA that came from T cells, B-cell-depleted T cells, or PBMCs.

In the original analysis: Estimates of nucleated cell counts were drawn from the amplification of reference gene primers. TCRdb's copy holds only in-frame clones and misses some; the assay was immunoSEQ multiplex PCR. V, J and clone size derive from that table, while D and trimming were established from the DNA sequence. The data show 70,000 to 85,000 clones, around 80% seen once. Sequenced material: peripheral blood. The sequence derives from an elderly woman with acute or convalescent COVID-19.

The CDR3 coding sequence is TGTGCCAGCAGCAAGGGGTCACCCCTCCACTTT. As protein: CASSKGSPLHF. V usage is TRBV12-3 or TRBV12-4 and J usage is TRBJ1-6, with D tentatively TRBD1 (5 bases). With 6 bases removed from V and 10 bases from J, the gap between germline ends came to 7 bases. There are 11 residues in the CDR3.